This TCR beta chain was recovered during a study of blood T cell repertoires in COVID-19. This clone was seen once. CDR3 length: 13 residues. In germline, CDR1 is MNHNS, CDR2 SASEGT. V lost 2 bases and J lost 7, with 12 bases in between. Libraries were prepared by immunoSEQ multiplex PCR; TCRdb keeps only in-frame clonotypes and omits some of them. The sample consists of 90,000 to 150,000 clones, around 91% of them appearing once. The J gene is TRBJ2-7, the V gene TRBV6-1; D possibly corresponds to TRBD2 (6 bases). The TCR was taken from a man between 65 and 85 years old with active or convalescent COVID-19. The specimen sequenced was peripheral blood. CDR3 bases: TGTGCCAGCAGTGAATGGAGGGGTGAGGAGCAGTACTTC. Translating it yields CASSEWRGEEQYF.